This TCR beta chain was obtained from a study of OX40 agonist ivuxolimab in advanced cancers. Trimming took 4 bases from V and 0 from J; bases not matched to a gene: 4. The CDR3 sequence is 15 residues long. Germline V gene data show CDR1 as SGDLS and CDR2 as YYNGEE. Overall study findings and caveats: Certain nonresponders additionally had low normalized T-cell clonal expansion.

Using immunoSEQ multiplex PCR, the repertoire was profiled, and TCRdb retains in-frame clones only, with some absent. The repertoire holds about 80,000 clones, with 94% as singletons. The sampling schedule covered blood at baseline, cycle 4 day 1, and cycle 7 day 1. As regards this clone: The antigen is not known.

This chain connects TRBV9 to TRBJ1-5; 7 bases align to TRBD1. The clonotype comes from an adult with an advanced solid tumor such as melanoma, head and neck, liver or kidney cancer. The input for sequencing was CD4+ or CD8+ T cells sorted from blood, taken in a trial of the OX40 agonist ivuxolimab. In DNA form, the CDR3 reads TGTGCCAGCAGCAGAGGGGGCTATAGCAATCAGCCCCAGCATTTT. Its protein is CASSRGGYSNQPQHF.